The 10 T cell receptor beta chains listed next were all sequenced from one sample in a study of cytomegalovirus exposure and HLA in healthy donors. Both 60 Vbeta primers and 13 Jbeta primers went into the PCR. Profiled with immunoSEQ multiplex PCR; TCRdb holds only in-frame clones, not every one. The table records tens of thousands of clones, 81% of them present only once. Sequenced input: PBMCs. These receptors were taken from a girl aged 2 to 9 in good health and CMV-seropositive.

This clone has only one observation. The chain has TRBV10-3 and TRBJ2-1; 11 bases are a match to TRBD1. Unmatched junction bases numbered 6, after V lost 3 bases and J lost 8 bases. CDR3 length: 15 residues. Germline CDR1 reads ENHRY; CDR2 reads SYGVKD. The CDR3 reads CAISEGGTGGDEQFF. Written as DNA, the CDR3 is TGTGCCATCAGTGAAGGTGGGACAGGGGGAGATGAGCAGTTCTTC.

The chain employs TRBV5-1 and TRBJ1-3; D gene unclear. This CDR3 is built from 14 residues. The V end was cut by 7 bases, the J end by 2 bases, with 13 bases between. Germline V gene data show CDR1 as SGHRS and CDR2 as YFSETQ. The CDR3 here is CASRLTSTGNTIYF. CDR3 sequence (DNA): TGCGCCAGCCGACTCACTTCGACTGGAAACACCATATATTTT.

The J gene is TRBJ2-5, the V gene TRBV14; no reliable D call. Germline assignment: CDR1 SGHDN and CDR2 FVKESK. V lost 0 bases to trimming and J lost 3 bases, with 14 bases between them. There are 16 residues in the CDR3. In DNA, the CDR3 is TGTGCCAGCAGCCAAGATCCCCCCCGAGAAGAAGAGACCCAGTACTTC. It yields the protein CASSQDPPREEETQYF.

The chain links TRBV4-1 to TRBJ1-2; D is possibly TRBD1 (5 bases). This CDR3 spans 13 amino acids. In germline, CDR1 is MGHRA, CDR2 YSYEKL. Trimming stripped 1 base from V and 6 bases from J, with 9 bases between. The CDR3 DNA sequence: TGCGCCAGCAGCCAAGGGCGGGGCCATGGCTACACCTTC. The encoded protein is CASSQGRGHGYTF.

DNA for the CDR3: TGTGCCAGCAGCCAAGACCTAGCACCGAGCTCCTACAATGAGCAGTTCTTC. Translated, it gives CASSQDLAPSSYNEQFF. The J gene is TRBJ2-1, the V gene TRBV4-2, with TRBD2 as a possible D gene (5 bases). V was clipped by 0 bases and J by 0 bases, with 12 bases between them. The CDR3 is 17 amino acids. Germline values: CDR1 LGHNA, CDR2 YNFKEQ.

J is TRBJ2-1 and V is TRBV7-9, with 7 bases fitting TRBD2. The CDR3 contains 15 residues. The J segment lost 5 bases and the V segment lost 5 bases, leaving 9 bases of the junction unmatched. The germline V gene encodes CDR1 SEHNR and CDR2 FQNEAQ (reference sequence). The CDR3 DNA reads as TGTGCCAGCAGCGAGGCTAGCGGAAGCGACAATGAGCAGTTCTTC. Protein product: CASSEASGSDNEQFF.

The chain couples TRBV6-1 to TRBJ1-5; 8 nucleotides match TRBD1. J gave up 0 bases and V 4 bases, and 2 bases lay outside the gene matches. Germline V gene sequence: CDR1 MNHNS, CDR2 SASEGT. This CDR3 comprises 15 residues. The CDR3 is CASSATGGSNQPQHF. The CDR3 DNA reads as TGTGCCAGCAGTGCCACAGGGGGTAGCAATCAGCCCCAGCATTTT.

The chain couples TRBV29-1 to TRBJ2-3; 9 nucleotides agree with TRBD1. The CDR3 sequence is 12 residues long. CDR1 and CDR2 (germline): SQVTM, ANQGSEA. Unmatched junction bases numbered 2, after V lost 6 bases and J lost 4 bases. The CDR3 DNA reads TGCAGCGTCGGGACAGGGCCAGATACGCAGTATTTT. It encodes CSVGTGPDTQYF.

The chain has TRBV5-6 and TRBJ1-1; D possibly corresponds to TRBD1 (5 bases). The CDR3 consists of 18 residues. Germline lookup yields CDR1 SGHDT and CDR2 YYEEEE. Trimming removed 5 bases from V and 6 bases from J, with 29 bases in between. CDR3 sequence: CASSTVGGLVGVSAEAFF. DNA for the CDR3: TGTGCCAGCAGTACCGTGGGGGGTCTGGTGGGCGTTAGCGCTGAAGCTTTCTTT.

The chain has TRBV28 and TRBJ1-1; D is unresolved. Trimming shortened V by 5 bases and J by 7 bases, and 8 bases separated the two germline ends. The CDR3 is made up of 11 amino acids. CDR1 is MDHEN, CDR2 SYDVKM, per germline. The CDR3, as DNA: TGTGCCAGCAGTGGACTCAATGAAGCTTTCTTT. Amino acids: CASSGLNEAFF.